This T cell receptor beta chain appears in the sequencing data of a study of blood T cell repertoires in COVID-19. Germline V gene sequence: CDR1 SGHRS, CDR2 YFSETQ. V gave up 7 bases and J gave up 0 bases, with 8 bases separating them. The CDR3 length is 13 residues. Generated by immunoSEQ multiplex PCR, the TCRdb table keeps only in-frame clones and is missing some. Among some 180,000 clones listed, 70% to 80% were seen once. Sequencing was done on a sample of peripheral blood. This TCR came from a woman aged 40 to 49 with COVID-19, enrolled during active disease. V is TRBV5-1 and J is TRBJ2-1; D is ambiguous. The CDR3 DNA follows: TGCGCCAGCTATCCCCCCTCCTACAATGAGCAGTTCTTC. Translating gives CASYPPSYNEQFF.